The clone carrying this T cell receptor beta chain appeared a few times. No antigen is known for it. Treatment described: roughly 10-day PBMC culture with coronavirus spike peptide pools or control peptides (ViraFEST assay). Half-medium changes with fresh IL-2 medium occurred on days 3 and 7. The entry originates in a study of vaccination and CD4 T cells after COVID-19. About the study: Convalescent donors: six male, four female; seven Caucasian, two Asian, one multiracial, two Hispanic. For post-vaccine samples, collection took place a median around 72 days after dose two, ranging from 14 to 241. Cells received overlapping spike peptides from SARS-CoV-2, HCoV-NL63, HCoV-OC43 and HCoV-229E as stimulation.

Sequenced with the Oncomine TCR Beta short-read assay was DNA taken from cultured CD4+ T cells. TCRdb used MiXCR to reprocess the PCR reads, holding one entry per CDR3 protein. This sample yields roughly 15,000 distinct CDR3 sequences, of which about half are seen a single time; about 10% belongs to the top ten. Losses at the gene ends were 2 bases for V and 6 bases for J; bases not matched to a gene: 1. Looked up from germline, CDR1 is SGHTA and CDR2 is FQGTGA. The CDR3 is 13 residues long. The receptor comes from a human donor who had recovered from COVID-19. The material sequenced was CD4+ T cells from blood, cultured in vitro. The chain is built from TRBV7-3 and TRBJ1-5; 7 bases are shared with TRBD1. The CDR3 bases are TGTGCCAGCAGCTTAGACAGGGTTCAGCCCCAGCATTTT. Translation gives CASSLDRVQPQHF. Looking up the rest from reference TRBV7-3 and TRBJ1-5 gives the full variable domain: GAGVSQTPSNKVTEKGKYVELRCDPISGHTALYWYRQSLGQGPEFLIYFQGTGAADDSGLPNDRFFAVRPEGSVSTLKIQRTERGDSAVYLCASSLDRVQPQHFGDGTRLSIL.